This is a list of T cell receptor beta chains from one sample in a study of identical twins. MiXCR, run by TCRdb on the 5' RACE reads, gives a single entry per CDR3 protein. The table records more than 350,000 distinct CDR3 sequences, approximately 10% of them present only once. Sequencing was done on a sample of naive T cells sorted from blood. The receptors shown here come from a woman aged 50 to 60 in good health. The CDR3 runs from the conserved cysteine through the conserved F or W. D genes are given only for firm matches. Rows give clone size only sometimes, using once, few, many, or a class for an expanded clone.

cdr3_length,d_call,j_call,clone_size,v_call,cdr3_aa,cdr3_nt
17,TRBD2,TRBJ2-2,NA,TRBV9,CASSAFSGRANTGELFF,TGTGCCAGCAGCGCCTTTAGCGGGAGGGCGAACACCGGGGAGCTGTTTTTT
13,NA,TRBJ2-1,NA,TRBV5-5,CASKGPGHNEQFF,TGTGCCAGCAAAGGTCCGGGGCACAATGAGCAGTTCTTC
22,NA,TRBJ1-1,few,TRBV4-1,CASSQEVRIGGALSYGNTEAFF,TGCGCCAGCAGCCAAGAAGTCCGGATTGGGGGGGCGTTGAGTTATGGGAACACTGAAGCTTTCTTT
11,NA,TRBJ2-2,few,TRBV6-5,CASRSGGELFF,TGTGCCAGCAGATCAGGGGGGGAGCTGTTTTTT
13,NA,TRBJ2-7,NA,TRBV24-1,CATSDSGAYEQYF,TGTGCCACCAGTGATTCCGGGGCCTACGAGCAGTACTTC
15,TRBD1,TRBJ1-5,few,TRBV27,CASSRQGEGNQPQHF,TGTGCCAGCAGCCGACAGGGGGAGGGCAATCAGCCCCAGCATTTT
13,TRBD1,TRBJ2-7,NA,TRBV2,CASRQTGAHEQYF,TGTGCCAGCAGACAAACAGGGGCCCACGAGCAGTACTTC
14,NA,TRBJ1-5,NA,TRBV12-3/TRBV12-4,CASSITDSNQPQHF,TGTGCCAGCAGTATAACAGATAGCAATCAGCCCCAGCATTTT
14,TRBD2,TRBJ2-7,NA,TRBV6-5,CASSRTGGANEQYF,TGTGCCAGCAGTCGAACGGGGGGAGCGAACGAGCAGTACTTC
20,NA,TRBJ1-5,NA,TRBV14,CASSYIQGRTKNYSNQPQHF,TGTGCCAGCAGCTATATCCAGGGGCGAACCAAAAACTATAGCAATCAGCCCCAGCATTTT